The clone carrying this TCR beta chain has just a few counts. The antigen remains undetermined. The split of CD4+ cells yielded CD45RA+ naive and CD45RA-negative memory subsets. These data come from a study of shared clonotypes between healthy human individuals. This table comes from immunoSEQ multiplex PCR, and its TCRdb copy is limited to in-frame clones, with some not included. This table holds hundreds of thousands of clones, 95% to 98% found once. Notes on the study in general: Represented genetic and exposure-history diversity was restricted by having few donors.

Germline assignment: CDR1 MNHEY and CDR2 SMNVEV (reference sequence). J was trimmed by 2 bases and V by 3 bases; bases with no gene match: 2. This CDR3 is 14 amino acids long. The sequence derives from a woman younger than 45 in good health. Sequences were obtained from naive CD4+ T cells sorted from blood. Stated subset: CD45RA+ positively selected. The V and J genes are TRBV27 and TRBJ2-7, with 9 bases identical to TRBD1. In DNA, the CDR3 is TGTGCCAGCAGTTTCCGACAGGGGGCCTACGAGCAGTACTTC. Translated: CASSFRQGAYEQYF.